The 3 T cell receptor beta chains listed next were all sequenced from one sample in a study of T cell repertoires in cytomegalovirus infection. Their recognized antigens are unknown. In TCRdb, the reads were re-called with MiXCR into one record per CDR3 protein. This table has some 310,000 distinct CDR3 sequences, just under 25% appearing once. The sample in question was cultured PBMCs, obtained from culture after CMV antigen stimulation. All receptors come from a human donor in good health (CMV status not recorded). Some clones in this sample may be carry-over from other donors' samples.

The rearrangement joins TRBV20-1 to TRBJ2-7; D remains unclear. The germline V gene encodes CDR1 DFQATT and CDR2 SNEGSKA (reference sequence). The CDR3 consists of 10 residues. V lost 6 bases and J lost 3, with 6 bases in between. CDR3 bases: TGCAGTGCCAATGACTACGAGCAGTACTTC. The encoded protein is CSANDYEQYF.

The chain has TRBV12-3 or TRBV12-4 and TRBJ2-2; D assignment may be TRBD1 or TRBD2 (5 bases each). The CDR3 is 15 residues long. V was shortened by 5 bases and J by 0 bases, with 10 bases between the two germline ends. Here the CDR3 DNA reads TGTGCCAGCAGTCCCGGGACCACGAACACCGGGGAGCTGTTTTTT. As protein: CASSPGTTNTGELFF.

The table lists this clonotype with a few counts. This chain joins TRBV6-6 and TRBJ2-3, with a tentative D call TRBD2 (5 bases). Trimming took 5 bases from V and 4 from J, leaving 19 bases between them. This CDR3 is 16 amino acids long. The germline V gene has CDR1 MNHNY and CDR2 SVGAGI (reference sequence). The CDR3 loop reads CASSTQTTLGPDTQYF. CDR3 nucleotides: TGTGCCAGCAGTACCCAGACTACTCTAGGTCCAGATACGCAGTATTTT.